This TCR beta chain was observed in a study of low-dose radiotherapy and immunotherapy resistance in tumors. Study information: Every two weeks patients got nivolumab 240 mg flat dose, plus ipilimumab 1 mg/kg every six weeks, intravenously.

As regards this clonotype: A read error likely explains this, since a far larger clone differs by one base.

Indicated time point: before trial treatment. Donors were dosed with nivolumab and ipilimumab; they also received aspirin, low-dose cyclophosphamide and low-dose radiotherapy. Patients who could take part had advanced solid tumors with no tumor-infiltrating lymphocytes. Gene-specific TRAV and TRBV primers were used for first-strand cDNA, covering alpha and beta chains. Using a constant-region primer together with a V-primer adapter, TCRs were subjected to about 18 PCR cycles of amplification. In vitro transcription served to amplify the isolated mRNA. MiXCR was run by TCRdb on the reads, yielding one entry per CDR3 protein. The sample has tens of thousands of distinct CDR3 sequences, under 20% seen once. The CDR3 totals 17 residues.

Material: PBMCs, obtained before treatment. This sequence was found in a male donor with prostate cancer. The V and J genes are TRBV5-3 and TRBJ1-3; D unclear. TRBV5-3 is marked as an open reading frame, function uncertain. The CDR3 spells CASSLELRGVSENTIYF. The CDR3 bases are TGTGCCAGCAGCTTGGAACTCAGAGGAGTCTCTGAAAACACCATATATTTT.